The 22 T cell receptor beta chains below come from one sample, sequenced in a study of blood T cell repertoires in COVID-19. Libraries were prepared by immunoSEQ multiplex PCR; TCRdb keeps only in-frame clonotypes and omits some of them. The repertoire consists of around 150,000 clones, with over 75% occurring once and the leading ten covering 9.5% to 11%. The sample taken for sequencing was PBMCs or T cells enriched from blood (not recorded which). The receptor set was obtained from a man in his fifties who had recovered from COVID-19.

The gene calls are TRBV28 and TRBJ1-2; 7 nucleotides line up with TRBD1. There are 13 residues in the CDR3. V lost 6 bases, J lost 6 bases, and 7 bases stayed unmatched. Germline CDR1 is MDHEN and CDR2 is SYDVKM. The CDR3 loop is CASSVDRDDGYTF. The CDR3 coding sequence is TGTGCCAGCAGCGTAGACAGGGATGATGGCTACACCTTC.

A few counts support this clone. The chain joins TRBV15 to TRBJ2-2; D remains ambiguous. This CDR3 is built from 16 residues. CDR1 and CDR2 (germline): LNHNV, YYDKDF (reference sequence). V was pared by 0 bases and J by 2 bases, with 10 bases between. The CDR3 sequence is CATSRDSTINTGELFF. CDR3 coding DNA: TGTGCCACCAGCAGAGATAGCACAATTAACACCGGGGAGCTGTTTTTT.

The chain has TRBV6-5 and TRBJ2-1; weak D call: TRBD1 (6 bases). This CDR3 is built from 15 residues. The V gene lost 6 bases and the J gene lost 5 bases, with 17 bases spanning the gap. Germline CDR1 and CDR2: MNHEY and SVGAGI. CDR3 coding DNA: TGTGCCAGCAGAACAGGGTCCCCCACGCACAATGAGCAGTTCTTC. It encodes CASRTGSPTHNEQFF.

This chain joins TRBV2 and TRBJ1-4, with TRBD1 identical over 7 bases. The germline CDR1 and CDR2 sequences are SNHLY and FYNNEI. This CDR3 spans 14 amino acids. Germline trimming cut 6 bases from V and 6 bases from J; bases unmatched to any gene: 7. The CDR3 DNA reads TGTGCCAGCAGGAACCGGGACAGAGATGAAAAACTGTTTTTT. Its protein product is CASRNRDRDEKLFF.

The chain is built from TRBV19 and TRBJ1-6; 7 nucleotides match TRBD1. CDR1 is LNHDA, CDR2 SQIVND, per germline (reference sequence). CDR3 length equals 14 residues. The V gene end was trimmed by 5 bases and the J gene end by 4 bases; junction bases not matched to a gene: 2. This CDR3 is CASSPGQYNSPLHF. For the CDR3, the DNA is TGTGCCAGTAGTCCGGGACAGTATAATTCACCCCTCCACTTT.

This clone has a count of ten or more. The chain couples TRBV25-1 to TRBJ1-4; D remains ambiguous. The CDR3 has 12 residues. Germline CDR1 reads MGHDK; CDR2 reads SYGVNS. V lost 5 bases and J lost 8, with 9 bases in between. CDR3 residues: CASSQGVEKLFF. The CDR3 DNA reads as TGTGCCAGCAGTCAAGGAGTCGAAAAACTGTTTTTT.

This chain joins TRBV9 and TRBJ2-7; D is possibly TRBD1 (6 bases). CDR1 and CDR2 (germline): SGDLS, YYNGEE. V lost 4 bases and J 3 bases, leaving 14 bases between the germline ends. This CDR3 spans 14 amino acids. The CDR3 spells CASSTTGLSYEQYF. The DNA of the CDR3 is TGTGCCAGCAGCACCACAGGGCTGAGCTACGAGCAGTACTTC. Complete variable domain (other parts from reference TRBV9 and TRBJ2-7): DSGVTQTPKHLITATGQRVTLRCSPRSGDLSVYWYQQSLDQGLQFLIQYYNGEERAKGNILERFSAQQFPDLHSELNLSSLELGDSALYFCASSTTGLSYEQYFGPGTRLTVT.

The chain is built from TRBV20-1 and TRBJ2-7; D gene unclear. Between the trimmed V and J ends, which lost 3 bases and 2 bases, there was a span of 14 bases. CDR3 length equals 14 residues. Germline values: CDR1 DFQATT, CDR2 SNEGSKA (reference sequence). The CDR3 coding sequence is TGCAGTGCTAGTAGCCAACGCTTTGCCTACGAGCAGTACTTC. This translates into CSASSQRFAYEQYF.

The V and J genes are TRBV6-1 and TRBJ2-3, with D unresolved. Trimming took 3 bases from V and 8 from J, leaving 12 bases between them. CDR3 length equals 13 residues. Germline CDR1 is MNHNS and CDR2 is SASEGT. Written as DNA, the CDR3 is TGTGCCAGCAGTGACCCCAGGCCTGGTACGCAGTATTTT. This gives the protein CASSDPRPGTQYF.

CDR3 coding DNA: TGCAGCGCCCTCCTAGCGAACGTACCACTAGCCAAAAACATTCAGTACTTC. This codes for CSALLANVPLAKNIQYF. The chain uses TRBV29-1 and TRBJ2-4; D is possibly TRBD2 (6 bases). The CDR3 is 17 amino acids. Germline V gene sequence: CDR1 SQVTM, CDR2 ANQGSEA. V was clipped by 7 bases and J by 0 bases, with 22 bases between them.

The V and J genes are TRBV3-1 (or the pseudogene TRBV3-2) and TRBJ2-1; D perhaps matches TRBD2 (6 bases). CDR3 size: 12 residues. Trimming pared 6 bases from V and 9 bases from J, leaving 12 bases between. Germline assignment: CDR1 LGHDT and CDR2 YNNKEL (reference sequence). The CDR3 DNA reads as TGTGCCAGCAGTCCGGGACTCCGTGAGCAGTTCTTC. This codes for CASSPGLREQFF.

The V and J genes are TRBV29-1 and TRBJ2-2; 7 bases fit TRBD1. CDR3 size: 12 residues. CDR1 SQVTM and CDR2 ANQGSEA come from the germline V gene. The junction had 3 bases not matched to a gene; V was cut back by 5 bases and J by 6 bases. The CDR3 sequence is CSVRQGPGELFF. As DNA, the CDR3 is TGCAGCGTTAGACAGGGCCCCGGGGAGCTGTTTTTT.

This clone was picked up one time. The chain employs TRBV14 and TRBJ2-1; 15 nucleotides line up with TRBD2. The germline V gene has CDR1 SGHDN and CDR2 FVKESK. V trimming: 2 bases; J trimming: 6 bases; junction bases outside the gene matches: 5. The length of the CDR3 is 17 residues. CDR3 in DNA: TGTGCCAGCAGCCAAAGGACTAGCGGGGGGGCGGCCAATGAGCAGTTCTTC. Translated, it gives CASSQRTSGGAANEQFF.

The chain's CDR3 is CATSDFGGAGETQYF. The CDR3, as DNA: TGTGCCACCAGTGATTTCGGGGGGGCTGGTGAGACCCAGTACTTC. The chain joins TRBV24-1 to TRBJ2-5, with 8 bases fitting TRBD2. V shed 1 base and J 5 bases; nucleotides not matched to a gene: 5. The CDR3 has 15 amino acids. Germline values: CDR1 KGHDR, CDR2 SFDVKD.

In nucleotides, the CDR3 is TGTGCCAGCAGCCAGGGCAGGGGTTTGCTGGTTGAGCAGTTCTTC. Amino acids: CASSQGRGLLVEQFF. The chain has TRBV11-2 and TRBJ2-1, with TRBD1 as a possible D gene (6 bases). V was clipped by 5 bases and J by 9 bases, with 20 bases between them. This CDR3 is built from 15 residues. Germline CDR1 and CDR2: SGHAT and FQNNGV. Looking up the rest from reference TRBV11-2 and TRBJ2-1 gives the full variable domain: EAGVAQSPRYKIIEKRQSVAFWCNPISGHATLYWYQQILGQGPKLLIQFQNNGVVDDSQLPKDRFSAERLKGVDSTLKIQPAKLEDSAVYLCASSQGRGLLVEQFFGPGTRLTVL.

As for this clone: Other DNA sequences in this specimen translate into the identical CDR3. The V and J genes are TRBV7-6 and TRBJ2-1, with TRBD2 identical over 11 bases. The V segment lost 3 bases and the J segment 4 bases; nucleotides outside the gene matches: 2. CDR1 is SGHVS and CDR2 is FNYEAQ in the germline V gene. This CDR3 has 15 residues. CDR3: CASSFSGGGYNEQFF. The DNA for the CDR3 is TGTGCCAGCAGCTTTAGCGGGGGGGGATACAATGAGCAGTTCTTC. The whole variable domain, filled in from reference TRBV7-6 and TRBJ2-1, reads GAGVSQSPRYKVTKRGQDVALRCDPISGHVSLYWYRQALGQGPEFLTYFNYEAQQDKSGLPNDRFSAERPEGSISTLTIQRTEQRDSAMYRCASSFSGGGYNEQFFGPGTRLTVL.

The chain uses TRBV19 and TRBJ2-2; D may be TRBD1 (5 bases). V was pared by 5 bases and J by 6 bases, with 19 bases between. The CDR3 is 16 amino acids. Germline loops: CDR1 LNHDA, CDR2 SQIVND (reference sequence). For the CDR3, the DNA is TGTGCCAGTAGTGCCACAGATTGGGGCAAGGCCGGGGAGCTGTTTTTT. The encoded protein is CASSATDWGKAGELFF.

This clone came up once. The chain employs TRBV2 and TRBJ1-5, with a weak D call TRBD1 (6 bases). Germline assignment: CDR1 SNHLY and CDR2 FYNNEI. Trimming shortened V by 6 bases and J by 3 bases, and 21 bases separated the two germline ends. This CDR3 comprises 17 residues. CDR3 loop: CASRGLEGRGNNQPQHF. CDR3 DNA sequence: TGTGCCAGCAGGGGGTTAGAGGGCAGGGGCAACAATCAGCCCCAGCATTTT.

CDR3 in amino acids: CATSHSNTGELFF. CDR3 in DNA: TGTGCCACCAGTCACAGCAACACCGGGGAGCTGTTTTTT. This sequence joins TRBV24-1 and TRBJ2-2; D unclear. V was cut by 6 bases and J by 2 bases, with 6 bases left in between. The germline gives CDR1 KGHDR, CDR2 SFDVKD. The CDR3 covers 13 residues.

The count of this clone is one. The chain combines TRBV3-1 (or the pseudogene TRBV3-2) with TRBJ2-7; possibly TRBD1 for D (5 bases). V was clipped by 4 bases and J by 1 base, with 8 bases between them. Germline CDR1 is LGHDT and CDR2 is YNNKEL (reference sequence). The CDR3 spans 13 residues. Here the CDR3 DNA reads TGTGCCAGCAGCCGTAGGGGATCCTACGAGCAGTACTTC. This sequence encodes CASSRRGSYEQYF.

V usage is TRBV29-1 and J usage is TRBJ2-3, with D possibly being TRBD2 (5 bases). This CDR3 spans 15 amino acids. Looked up from germline, CDR1 is SQVTM and CDR2 is ANQGSEA. V was trimmed by 7 bases and J by 0 bases, leaving 17 bases between them. The CDR3 DNA reads TGCAGCGCGACTGACACCGGCGGGAGCACAGATACGCAGTATTTT. This sequence encodes CSATDTGGSTDTQYF.

This clone was seen only a few times. The rearrangement uses TRBV7-3 and TRBJ1-1, with D uncertain. This CDR3 has 15 residues. Trimming left V 0 bases short and J 1 base short, with 9 bases between. CDR1 and CDR2 (germline): SGHTA, FQGTGA. CDR3 sequence: CASSLTLGENTEAFF. In DNA, the CDR3 is TGTGCCAGCAGCTTAACGTTGGGAGAGAACACTGAAGCTTTCTTT.